This T cell receptor (beta chain) was captured in a study of T cell responses to AZD1222 COVID-19 vaccine. Study-wide results and limits: Compared with day 0, the breadth and depth of the Spike-specific TCR repertoire rose significantly after two doses of AZD1222. Females made up more of the donors, who were largely white British, and clonal diversity may have come out too low.

Using immunoSEQ multiplex PCR, the repertoire was profiled, and TCRdb retains in-frame clones only, with some absent. The table records about 120,000 clones, roughly 90% of them present only once. Germline CDR1 is DFQATT and CDR2 is SNEGSKA (reference sequence). V lost 3 bases and J lost 4, with 15 bases in between. The CDR3 has 15 amino acids. A remark on this clone: What it recognizes is unknown.

The material was peripheral blood, obtained 28 days after the second dose of the MenACWY control vaccine. The chain combines TRBV20-1 with TRBJ2-2; weak D call: TRBD2 (6 bases). The sequence came from an adult who received the MenACWY meningococcal vaccine as a control. CDR3 loop: CSASRGIHATGELFF. The CDR3 region has the DNA TGCAGTGCTAGTCGGGGGATCCACGCCACCGGGGAGCTGTTTTTT.